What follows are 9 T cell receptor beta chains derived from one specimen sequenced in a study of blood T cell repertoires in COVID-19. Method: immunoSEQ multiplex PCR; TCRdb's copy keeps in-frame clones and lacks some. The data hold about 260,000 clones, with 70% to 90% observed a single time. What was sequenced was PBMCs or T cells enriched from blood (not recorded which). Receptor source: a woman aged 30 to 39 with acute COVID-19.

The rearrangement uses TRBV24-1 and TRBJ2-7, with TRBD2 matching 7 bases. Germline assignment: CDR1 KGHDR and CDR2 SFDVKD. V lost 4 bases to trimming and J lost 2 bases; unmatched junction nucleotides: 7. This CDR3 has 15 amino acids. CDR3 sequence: CATSDAGVPTYEQYF. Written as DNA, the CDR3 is TGTGCCACCAGTGACGCGGGGGTTCCAACCTACGAGCAGTACTTC.

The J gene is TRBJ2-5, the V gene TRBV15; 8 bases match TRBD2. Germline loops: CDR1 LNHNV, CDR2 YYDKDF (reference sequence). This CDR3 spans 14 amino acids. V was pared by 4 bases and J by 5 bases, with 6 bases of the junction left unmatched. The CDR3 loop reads CATSIRTSWETQYF. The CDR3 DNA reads TGTGCCACCAGCATAAGGACTAGCTGGGAGACCCAGTACTTC.

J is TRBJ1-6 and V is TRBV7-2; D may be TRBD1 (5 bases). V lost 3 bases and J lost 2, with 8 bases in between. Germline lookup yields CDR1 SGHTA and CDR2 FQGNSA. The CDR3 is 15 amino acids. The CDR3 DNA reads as TGTGCCAGCAGCTTCCAGGGTACCTATAATTCACCCCTCCACTTT. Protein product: CASSFQGTYNSPLHF.

The DNA of the CDR3 is TGTGCCAGCAGCTTAGCCCGCTTTACAGGGCCCAATCAGCCCCAGCATTTT. Translation: CASSLARFTGPNQPQHF. The rearrangement uses TRBV7-8 and TRBJ1-5, with D perhaps matching TRBD1 (6 bases). Trimming took off 0 bases at V and 3 bases at J, with 15 bases between the two ends. CDR1 is SGHVS, CDR2 FQNEAQ, per germline. This CDR3 has 17 residues.

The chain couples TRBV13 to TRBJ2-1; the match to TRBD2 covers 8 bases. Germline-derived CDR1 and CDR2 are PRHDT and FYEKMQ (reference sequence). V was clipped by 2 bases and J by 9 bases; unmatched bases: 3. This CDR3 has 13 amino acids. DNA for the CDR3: TGTGCCAGCAGCTTACAGCGGGAGATTGAGCAGTTCTTC. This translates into CASSLQREIEQFF.

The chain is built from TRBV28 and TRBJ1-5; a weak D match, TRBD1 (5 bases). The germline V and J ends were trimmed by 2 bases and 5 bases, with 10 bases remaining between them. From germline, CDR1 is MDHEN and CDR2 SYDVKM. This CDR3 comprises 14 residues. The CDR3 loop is CASSLDGGHQPQHF. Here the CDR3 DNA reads TGTGCCAGCAGTTTAGACGGGGGACATCAGCCCCAGCATTTT.

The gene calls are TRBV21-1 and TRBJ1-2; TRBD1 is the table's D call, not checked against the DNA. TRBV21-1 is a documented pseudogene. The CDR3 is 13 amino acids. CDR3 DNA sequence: TGTGCCAGCACCAGGGGGACGGACTATGGCTACACCTTC. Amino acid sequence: CASTRGTDYGYTF.

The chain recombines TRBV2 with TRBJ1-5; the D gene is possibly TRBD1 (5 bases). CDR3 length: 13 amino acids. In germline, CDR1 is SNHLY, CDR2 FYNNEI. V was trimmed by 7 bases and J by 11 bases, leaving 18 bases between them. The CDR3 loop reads CASTEGLLATQHF. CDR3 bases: TGTGCCAGCACGGAGGGGCTCCTAGCGACCCAGCATTTT.

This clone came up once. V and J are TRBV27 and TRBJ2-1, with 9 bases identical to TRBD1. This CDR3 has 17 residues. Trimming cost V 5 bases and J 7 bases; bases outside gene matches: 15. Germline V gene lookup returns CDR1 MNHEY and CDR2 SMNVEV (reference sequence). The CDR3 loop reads CASSTTAGQGEWNEQFF. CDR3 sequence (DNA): TGTGCCAGCAGTACTACCGCGGGACAGGGAGAATGGAATGAGCAGTTCTTC.